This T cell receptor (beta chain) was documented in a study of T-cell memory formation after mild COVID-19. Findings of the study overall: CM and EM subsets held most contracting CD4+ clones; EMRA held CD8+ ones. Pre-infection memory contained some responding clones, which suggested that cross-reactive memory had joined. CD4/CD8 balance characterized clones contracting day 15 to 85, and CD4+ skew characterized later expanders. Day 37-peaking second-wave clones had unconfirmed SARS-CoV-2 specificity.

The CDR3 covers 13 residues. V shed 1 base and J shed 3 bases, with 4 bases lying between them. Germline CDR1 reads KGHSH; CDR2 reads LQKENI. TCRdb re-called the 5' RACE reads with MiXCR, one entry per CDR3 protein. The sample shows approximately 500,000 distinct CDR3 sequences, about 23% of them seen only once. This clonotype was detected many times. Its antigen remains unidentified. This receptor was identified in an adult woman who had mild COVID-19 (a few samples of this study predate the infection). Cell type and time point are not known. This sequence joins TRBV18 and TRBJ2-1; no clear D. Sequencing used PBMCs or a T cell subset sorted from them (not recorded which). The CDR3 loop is CASSPQSYNEQFF. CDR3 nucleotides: TGTGCCAGCTCACCACAGAGCTACAATGAGCAGTTCTTC.